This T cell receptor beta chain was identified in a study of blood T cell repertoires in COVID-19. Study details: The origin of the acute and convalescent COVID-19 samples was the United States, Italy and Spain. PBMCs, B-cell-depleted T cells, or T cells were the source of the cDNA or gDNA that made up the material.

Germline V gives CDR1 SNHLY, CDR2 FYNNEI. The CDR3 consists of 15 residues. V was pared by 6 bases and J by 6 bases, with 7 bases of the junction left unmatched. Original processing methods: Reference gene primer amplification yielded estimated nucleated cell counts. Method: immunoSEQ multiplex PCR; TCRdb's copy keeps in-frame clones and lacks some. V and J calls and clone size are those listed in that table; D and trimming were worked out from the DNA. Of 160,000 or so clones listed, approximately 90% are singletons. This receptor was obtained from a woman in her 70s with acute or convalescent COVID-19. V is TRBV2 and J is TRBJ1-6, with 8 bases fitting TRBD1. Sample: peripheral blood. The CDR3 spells CASRKGTGSNSPLHF. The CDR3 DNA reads TGTGCCAGCAGGAAAGGGACAGGTTCTAATTCACCCCTCCACTTT.